This T cell receptor beta chain came from a study of T cell responses to AZD1222 COVID-19 vaccine. Notes on the study in general: Donors were largely white British and mainly female; clonal diversity was possibly underestimated.

The ends were cut back, 7 bases at V and 3 bases at J, with 12 bases in the middle. Germline V gives CDR1 MNHEY, CDR2 SVGAGI. The CDR3 length is 13 residues. The protocol was immunoSEQ multiplex PCR, while the TCRdb copy is restricted to in-frame clones and leaves out a portion. The repertoire has 130,000 to 150,000 clones, about 93% of them found once; the top ten carry 1.5% to 2%. On this clone: The antigen is not known.

This TCR came from an adult in good health. The rearrangement links TRBV6-5 to TRBJ1-1; no reliable D call. The source material was peripheral blood, sampled on day 0 of AZD1222 vaccination. The CDR3 nucleotides read TGTGCCAGCACCATTTTAAAGGACACTGAAGCTTTCTTT. It codes for CASTILKDTEAFF.